The 24 T cell receptor beta chains in this list originate from one sample, sequenced in a study of human T cells and chemical hapten exposure. Time point reported: healthy volunteer bleed at 6 weeks. Total RNA was isolated from unfractionated whole blood. From the RACE reads, TCRdb called clonotypes with MiXCR, one entry per CDR3 protein. The sample holds some 65,000 distinct CDR3 sequences, under 7.5% seen once. Sequenced: whole blood. The origin of the receptors is a female donor in good health. Some clones in this sample may be carry-over from other donors' samples.

J is TRBJ1-1 and V is TRBV6-5, with D unclear. The CDR3 consists of 13 residues. Germline CDR1 is MNHEY and CDR2 is SVGAGI. V lost 6 bases, J lost 6 bases, and 14 bases lay in between. CDR3 sequence: CASRLDDGAEAFF. CDR3 DNA: TGTGCCAGCAGACTAGACGATGGGGCTGAAGCTTTCTTT.

This clonotype was observed at least ten times. The CDR3 spells CASSSLAGVQETQYF. CDR3 nucleotide sequence: TGTGCCAGCAGTTCCCTAGCGGGAGTCCAAGAGACCCAGTACTTC. J is TRBJ2-5 and V is TRBV28, with TRBD2 matching over 10 bases. V lost 4 bases, J lost 1 base, and 3 bases stayed unmatched. Germline V gene sequence: CDR1 MDHEN, CDR2 SYDVKM. This CDR3 has 15 amino acids.

This clonotype showed up many times. The rearrangement joins TRBV29-1 to TRBJ2-1, with TRBD2 matching over 8 bases. This CDR3 contains 15 residues. In germline, CDR1 is SQVTM, CDR2 ANQGSEA. V shed 1 base, J shed 3 bases, and the junction held 5 bases outside the gene matches. CDR3 DNA sequence: TGCAGCGTTGAAGGGCCACGGGAGGGCTACAATGAGCAGTTCTTC. This sequence encodes CSVEGPREGYNEQFF.

The chain couples TRBV2 to TRBJ2-7; D gene ambiguous. Deletions cut 2 bases from V and 2 bases from J, with 7 bases between. This CDR3 is 13 amino acids long. Looked up from germline, CDR1 is SNHLY and CDR2 is FYNNEI. CDR3 DNA: TGTGCCAGCAGTGAAATGGGTACCTACGAGCAGTACTTC. It codes for CASSEMGTYEQYF.

This clonotype was recorded many times. This chain uses TRBV28 with TRBJ2-2, with D hard to call. Per the germline V gene, CDR1 is MDHEN and CDR2 is SYDVKM. The CDR3 is 12 residues long. Trimming cost V 2 bases and J 7 bases, with 5 bases left between them. CDR3: CASSLQRGELFF. The CDR3 DNA sequence: TGTGCCAGCAGTTTACAGCGCGGGGAGCTGTTTTTT.

This clonotype was counted many times. The V and J genes are TRBV20-1 and TRBJ2-5; TRBD2 matches at 9 bases. CDR3 length equals 13 residues. Trimming removed 4 bases from V and 5 bases from J; junction bases left unmatched: 5. Germline CDR1 reads DFQATT; CDR2 reads SNEGSKA (reference sequence). DNA for the CDR3: TGCAGTGCTATAGGGCGGGAGGGGGAGACCCAGTACTTC. Translation gives CSAIGREGETQYF.

This clonotype was detected ten times or more. This chain links TRBV12-3 or TRBV12-4 with TRBJ1-2; D not certain. V lost 3 bases and J 1 base, leaving 15 bases between the germline ends. The CDR3 is 16 amino acids. Written as DNA, the CDR3 is TGTGCCAGCAGTTTGTACCCCCCCACGCATAACTATGGCTACACCTTC. Translating gives CASSLYPPTHNYGYTF.

The V gene is TRBV12-3 or TRBV12-4, the J gene TRBJ1-5; D uncertain. The CDR3 totals 14 residues. Trimming took off 3 bases at V and 0 bases at J, with 6 bases between the two ends. CDR3 protein: CASSFSSSNQPQHF. Here the CDR3 DNA reads TGTGCCAGCAGTTTTTCGAGTAGCAATCAGCCCCAGCATTTT.

This clonotype has more than one count but fewer than ten. The chain links TRBV28 to TRBJ2-7; no definite D call. Germline V gene lookup returns CDR1 MDHEN and CDR2 SYDVKM. The V gene lost 3 bases and the J gene lost 2 bases, with 8 bases spanning the gap. The CDR3 sequence is 13 residues long. The DNA of the CDR3 is TGTGCCAGCAGTTTTTCAGGCCCCTACGAGCAGTACTTC. Its protein product is CASSFSGPYEQYF. The full variable domain, in which reference TRBV28 and TRBJ2-7 provide the parts outside the CDR3, is DVKVTQSSRYLVKRTGEKVFLECVQDMDHENMFWYRQDPGLGLRLIYFSYDVKMKEKGDIPEGYSVSREKKERFSLILESASTNQTSMYLCASSFSGPYEQYFGPGTRLTVT.

A note on this clonotype: It may be a read error: a sequence one base away is much more abundant. This rearrangement joins TRBV5-1 to TRBJ2-5; 11 bases fit TRBD1. Germline V gives CDR1 SGHRS, CDR2 YFSETQ. Germline trimming cut 4 bases from V and 5 bases from J; bases unmatched to any gene: 7. CDR3 length: 15 residues. CDR3 sequence: CASSVDRGQGETQYF. In nucleotides, the CDR3 is TGCGCCAGCAGCGTGGACAGGGGGCAGGGGGAGACCCAGTACTTC.

This chain uses TRBV4-3 with TRBJ2-7; 10 nucleotides match TRBD2. The CDR3 loop spans 15 amino acids. Germline-derived CDR1 and CDR2 are LGHNA and YSLEER. J was trimmed by 3 bases and V by 4 bases; bases with no gene match: 6. The CDR3 coding sequence is TGCGCCAGCAGCCCCCGGACTAGCGGCCACTACGAGCAGTACTTC. This sequence encodes CASSPRTSGHYEQYF.

This chain links TRBV30 with TRBJ2-3; 9 nucleotides align to TRBD1. The V and J ends lost 4 bases and 4 bases, in that order; junction bases with no gene match: 6. Per germline, CDR1 GTSNPN and CDR2 SVGIG (reference sequence). The length of the CDR3 is 14 residues. CDR3 DNA sequence: TGTGCCTGGACCCCAGGGACAGGGTCAGATACGCAGTATTTT. It encodes CAWTPGTGSDTQYF.

In its sample, this clonotype was seen a few times. The chain links TRBV2 to TRBJ1-5; D uncertain. Trimming took off 6 bases at V and 1 base at J, with 16 bases between the two ends. Per germline, CDR1 SNHLY and CDR2 FYNNEI. CDR3 length: 16 residues. Written as DNA, the CDR3 is TGTGCCAGCAGAGTTGAACAATTGATCAGCAATCAGCCCCAGCATTTT. It yields the protein CASRVEQLISNQPQHF.

This clonotype was seen a handful of times. This chain uses TRBV10-2 with TRBJ2-1, with 7 nucleotides matching TRBD1. The trim removed 7 bases at V and 8 bases at J, leaving 8 bases unmatched. The CDR3 loop spans 13 amino acids. In germline, CDR1 is WSHSY, CDR2 SAAADI. DNA of the CDR3: TGCGCCAGCAAGATCGACAGGGCCCATGAGCAGTTCTTC. Amino acid sequence: CASKIDRAHEQFF.

This clonotype was picked up one time. The V call is TRBV12-5, the J call TRBJ2-7; 13 bases fit TRBD2. The CDR3 is 17 residues long. The V segment lost 1 base and the J segment 5 bases; nucleotides outside the gene matches: 8. Germline assignment: CDR1 LGHNT and CDR2 FRNRAP. The CDR3 loop is CASGLDGLAGVSNEQYF. The CDR3 DNA sequence: TGTGCTAGTGGTTTGGACGGACTAGCGGGAGTTTCCAACGAGCAGTACTTC.

There are a few counts of this clonotype. V is TRBV15 and J is TRBJ1-1, with D possibly matching TRBD1 (5 bases). Germline-derived CDR1 and CDR2 are LNHNV and YYDKDF (reference sequence). The CDR3 runs to 14 residues. Trimming cost V 0 bases and J 0 bases, with 5 bases left between them. The CDR3 here is CATSREQVNTEAFF. In DNA form, the CDR3 reads TGTGCCACCAGCAGAGAACAGGTGAACACTGAAGCTTTCTTT.

This clonotype was counted many times. V is TRBV29-1 and J is TRBJ2-7, with TRBD1 matching over 9 bases. V shed 1 base, J shed 5 bases, and the junction held 3 bases outside the gene matches. Germline assignment: CDR1 SQVTM and CDR2 ANQGSEA. The CDR3 length is 13 residues. This CDR3 is CSVEGQGGDEQYF. The DNA for the CDR3 is TGCAGCGTTGAAGGACAGGGGGGGGACGAGCAGTACTTC.

This clonotype was counted a single time. This chain links TRBV21-1 with TRBJ2-3. TRBV21-1 is annotated as a pseudogene. The CDR3 runs 14 residues. The CDR3 region has the DNA TGTGCCAACAGCAAAGTTGGCCAGGCGGATACGCAGTATTTT. Translation gives CANSKVGQADTQYF.

This clonotype was counted at least ten times. The chain joins TRBV7-9 to TRBJ2-1, with 7 bases aligning to TRBD1. Per germline, CDR1 SEHNR and CDR2 FQNEAQ (reference sequence). The CDR3 is made up of 11 amino acids. V lost 5 bases to trimming and J lost 15 bases; unmatched junction nucleotides: 7. In DNA form, the CDR3 reads TGTGCCAGCAGCCGCCAGGGGGTATGGTTCTTC. Protein: CASSRQGVWFF.

The gene calls are TRBV7-2 and TRBJ2-3; D is ambiguous. The ends were cut back, 1 base at V and 3 bases at J, with 11 bases in the middle. The CDR3 runs 15 residues. CDR1 SGHTA and CDR2 FQGNSA come from the germline V gene. CDR3 bases: TGTGCCAGCAGCTTAGGACATCCCGGTACAGATACGCAGTATTTT. This translates into CASSLGHPGTDTQYF.

This clonotype occurred a few times. The chain joins TRBV5-1 to TRBJ2-7; D is possibly TRBD2 (6 bases). V was trimmed by 4 bases and J by 3 bases, leaving 17 bases between them. The CDR3 totals 15 residues. The germline V gene encodes CDR1 SGHRS and CDR2 YFSETQ. The CDR3 here is CASSLGTSTYYEQYF. The CDR3 bases are TGCGCCAGCAGCCTCGGGACTTCAACCTACTACGAGCAGTACTTC.

This clonotype was seen only a few times. The chain recombines TRBV5-4 with TRBJ2-1; the D gene is possibly TRBD1 (7 bases). The CDR3 has 13 amino acids. The V and J ends lost 3 bases and 9 bases respectively, with 13 bases between them. Germline V gene lookup returns CDR1 SGHNT and CDR2 YYREEE (reference sequence). The CDR3 DNA reads TGTGCCAGCAGCTCCTCCCAGGGGGGTGAGCAGTTCTTC. It codes for CASSSSQGGEQFF.

This clonotype has at least ten counts. The chain recombines TRBV20-1 with TRBJ2-3; the D is unclear. Trimming cost V 1 base and J 0 bases, with 17 bases left between them. The CDR3 extends over 17 amino acids. Germline V lookup: CDR1 DFQATT, CDR2 SNEGSKA (reference sequence). Here the CDR3 reads CSARGTWDGASTDTQYF. The CDR3 coding sequence is TGCAGTGCTAGAGGCACTTGGGATGGTGCTAGCACAGATACGCAGTATTTT.

This clonotype was picked up many times. This chain links TRBV12-3 or TRBV12-4 with TRBJ2-7, with 8 bases matching TRBD2. The length of the CDR3 is 14 residues. The junction had 1 base not matched to a gene; V was cut back by 3 bases and J by 0 bases. CDR3 in amino acids: CASSFREGSYEQYF. CDR3 bases: TGTGCCAGCAGTTTCCGGGAGGGCTCCTACGAGCAGTACTTC.